Each of the 21 T cell receptor beta chains below was sequenced from the same sample in a study of radiotherapy plus CTLA-4 blockade in lung cancer. Some clones are missing from TCRdb's copy, which holds only in-frame ones; the method was immunoSEQ multiplex PCR. The table shows around 80,000 clones, with about 78% occurring only once. The starting material was peripheral blood, obtained from a patient treated with radiotherapy plus ipilimumab. Receptors were obtained from a human donor with non-small cell lung cancer whose response to radiotherapy plus ipilimumab could not be evaluated. Some clones in this sample may be carry-over from other donors' samples.

In this sample, this clone turned up a few times. The genes are TRBV6-4 and TRBJ2-1; D perhaps matches TRBD2 (6 bases). Trimming took off 1 base at V and 1 base at J, with 8 bases between the two ends. CDR3 length: 15 residues. CDR1 MRHNA and CDR2 SNTAGT come from the germline V gene. The CDR3 bases are TGTGCCAGCAGTGACTTCGCGGGATCCTACAATGAGCAGTTCTTC. Translated: CASSDFAGSYNEQFF.

In this sample, this clone turned up a few times. The rearrangement joins TRBV4-1 to TRBJ1-6, with 7 bases lining up with TRBD1. This CDR3 has 15 residues. In germline, CDR1 is MGHRA, CDR2 YSYEKL. V shed 4 bases and J 7 bases; nucleotides not matched to a gene: 7. The DNA for the CDR3 is TGCGCCAGCAGCCCGACAGGGTTTGAGAATTCACCCCTCCACTTT. It translates to CASSPTGFENSPLHF.

This clone was counted a single time. The rearrangement uses TRBV2 and TRBJ2-1; TRBD2 matches at 11 bases. Germline CDR1 and CDR2: SNHLY and FYNNEI. This CDR3 region has 15 residues. V lost 4 bases, J lost 3 bases, and 2 bases stayed unmatched. The chain's CDR3 is CASSVGLAVYNEQFF. CDR3 in DNA: TGTGCCAGCAGTGTGGGACTAGCGGTCTACAATGAGCAGTTCTTC.

The V and J genes are TRBV27 and TRBJ2-2; possible D gene TRBD1, 6 bases. Trimming cost V 2 bases and J 2 bases, with 9 bases left between them. The germline CDR1 and CDR2 sequences are MNHEY and SMNVEV (reference sequence). CDR3 size: 15 residues. CDR3: CASSLRGRNTGELFF. In DNA form, the CDR3 reads TGTGCCAGCAGTTTAAGGGGGAGAAACACCGGGGAGCTGTTTTTT.

This rearrangement joins TRBV29-1 to TRBJ2-3, with 8 bases that match TRBD1. Germline assignment: CDR1 SQVTM and CDR2 ANQGSEA. This CDR3 contains 14 residues. The junction had 4 bases not matched to a gene; V was cut back by 1 base and J by 4 bases. Written as DNA, the CDR3 is TGCAGCGTTGAAGGGACAGGGCGGCCAGATACGCAGTATTTT. It yields the protein CSVEGTGRPDTQYF.

This clone was detected only once. This sequence joins TRBV5-6 and TRBJ1-1; 7 nucleotides agree with TRBD1. V gave up 1 base and J gave up 4 bases; unmatched junction bases: 1. Looked up from germline, CDR1 is SGHDT and CDR2 is YYEEEE. The CDR3 contains 13 residues. CDR3 sequence reads: CASSLRTGTEAFF. CDR3 bases: TGTGCCAGCAGCTTGCGGACAGGCACTGAAGCTTTCTTT.

This chain uses TRBV18 with TRBJ2-6; 8 positions match TRBD1. The CDR3 has 15 amino acids. J lost 2 bases, V lost 11 bases, and 8 bases had no gene match. CDR1 KGHSH and CDR2 LQKENI come from the germline V gene. DNA for the CDR3: TGTGCCGGATGGGCAGGGGGCCCTGGGGCCAACGTCCTGACTTTC. The encoded protein is CAGWAGGPGANVLTF.

The V call is TRBV27, the J call TRBJ2-2; 7 bases fit TRBD1. Germline V gene lookup returns CDR1 MNHEY and CDR2 SMNVEV (reference sequence). The CDR3 is made up of 14 amino acids. V was pared by 6 bases and J by 4 bases, with 5 bases of the junction left unmatched. The CDR3 bases are TGTGCCAGCAGGAGGTCAGGGGGCACCGGGGAGCTGTTTTTT. Translating gives CASRRSGGTGELFF.

The V gene is TRBV6-6, the J gene TRBJ2-1; 9 bases match TRBD2. V was clipped by 1 base and J by 1 base; unmatched bases: 2. The V gene's germline CDR1 is MNHNY and CDR2 SVGAGI (reference sequence). The CDR3 is made up of 16 amino acids. In DNA, the CDR3 is TGTGCCAGCAGTTACTTTAGCGGGGGTTCCTACAATGAGCAGTTCTTC. It yields the protein CASSYFSGGSYNEQFF.

CDR3 loop: CASSIPRASSNTEAFF. Written as DNA, the CDR3 is TGTGCCAGTAGTATACCCAGGGCCTCCTCGAACACTGAAGCTTTCTTT. The chain carries TRBV19 and TRBJ1-1, with D possibly TRBD1 on 5 matching bases. The CDR3 loop spans 16 amino acids. Per the germline V gene, CDR1 is LNHDA and CDR2 is SQIVND (reference sequence). V shed 2 bases and J shed 1 base, with 14 bases lying between them.

This chain connects TRBV6-6 to TRBJ2-5; tentative D call: TRBD1 (7 bases). Germline lookup yields CDR1 MNHNY and CDR2 SVGAGI (reference sequence). Trimming took 2 bases from V and 5 from J, leaving 9 bases between them. The CDR3 totals 13 residues. The CDR3 loop reads CASSYPGGETQYF. For the CDR3, the DNA is TGTGCCAGCAGTTACCCAGGGGGGGAGACCCAGTACTTC.

This clone appeared a few times. J is TRBJ2-1 and V is TRBV28, with D uncertain. The CDR3 runs to 12 residues. Germline lookup yields CDR1 MDHEN and CDR2 SYDVKM. Trimming stripped 3 bases from V and 3 bases from J, with 3 bases between. The CDR3 sequence: CASSFNYNEQFF. DNA of the CDR3: TGTGCCAGCAGTTTCAACTACAATGAGCAGTTCTTC.

The V gene is TRBV11-2, the J gene TRBJ2-1; TRBD2 aligns across 10 bases. This CDR3 is built from 15 residues. Germline assignment: CDR1 SGHAT and CDR2 FQNNGV. The junction had 4 bases not matched to a gene; V was cut back by 2 bases and J by 6 bases. CDR3: CASSLSLAGVNEQFF. As DNA, the CDR3 is TGTGCCAGCAGCTTAAGCCTAGCGGGGGTCAATGAGCAGTTCTTC. Supplemented by reference TRBV11-2 and TRBJ2-1, the full variable domain reads EAGVAQSPRYKIIEKRQSVAFWCNPISGHATLYWYQQILGQGPKLLIQFQNNGVVDDSQLPKDRFSAERLKGVDSTLKIQPAKLEDSAVYLCASSLSLAGVNEQFFGPGTRLTVL.

The chain uses TRBV5-1 and TRBJ1-1; possible D gene TRBD1, 6 bases. Trimming removed 2 bases from V and 2 bases from J, with 13 bases in between. The CDR3 is 15 residues long. Looked up from germline, CDR1 is SGHRS and CDR2 is YFSETQ. The CDR3 DNA reads as TGCGCCAGCAGCTTCCAGGGTGGGGGCAACACTGAAGCTTTCTTT. Amino acid sequence: CASSFQGGGNTEAFF. The full variable domain, with the rest looked up from reference TRBV5-1 and TRBJ1-1, is KAGVTQTPRYLIKTRGQQVTLSCSPISGHRSVSWYQQTPGQGLQFLFEYFSETQRNKGNFPGRFSGRQFSNSRSEMNVSTLELGDSALYLCASSFQGGGNTEAFFGQGTRLTVV.

V usage is TRBV6-5 and J usage is TRBJ2-1; no clear D. The germline V and J ends were trimmed by 0 bases and 9 bases, with 12 bases remaining between them. Per the germline V gene, CDR1 is MNHEY and CDR2 is SVGAGI. This CDR3 is 14 amino acids long. CDR3 DNA sequence: TGTGCCAGCAGTTACTCTGGCAGAACCTCTGAGCAGTTCTTC. Its protein product is CASSYSGRTSEQFF.

This clone appeared a few times. This chain links TRBV16 with TRBJ1-2, with 9 bases aligning to TRBD1. From germline, CDR1 is KGHSY and CDR2 FQNENV. The trim removed 4 bases at V and 8 bases at J, leaving 8 bases unmatched. This CDR3 comprises 14 residues. The CDR3 DNA follows: TGTGCCAGCAGCCTTGGGACAGGGAGTAGCGGCTACACCTTC. This sequence encodes CASSLGTGSSGYTF.

The V gene is TRBV5-1, the J gene TRBJ1-6; D may be TRBD1 (5 bases). V shed 7 bases and J shed 14 bases, with 31 bases lying between them. Germline lookup yields CDR1 SGHRS and CDR2 YFSETQ. The CDR3 covers 17 residues. The CDR3 DNA follows: TGCGCCAGCTCCCCTTCCCCAACCCTCCAGGGAGGAGGGACCCTCCACTTT. It is translated as CASSPSPTLQGGGTLHF.

The chain carries TRBV29-1 and TRBJ2-3; no reliable D call. CDR1 SQVTM and CDR2 ANQGSEA come from the germline V gene. V was cut by 3 bases and J by 1 base, with 8 bases left in between. The CDR3 is made up of 13 amino acids. The CDR3 here is CSVEFAGTDTQYF. Here the CDR3 DNA reads TGCAGCGTTGAGTTCGCAGGCACAGATACGCAGTATTTT.

The chain joins TRBV5-1 to TRBJ1-2, with no clear D. CDR3 size: 16 residues. Trimming pared 3 bases from V and 0 bases from J, leaving 15 bases between. The germline V gene has CDR1 SGHRS and CDR2 YFSETQ. CDR3: CASSSQHGRTNYGYTF. CDR3 DNA sequence: TGCGCCAGCAGCTCCCAACATGGCAGGACTAACTATGGCTACACCTTC.

This chain joins TRBV9 and TRBJ2-1, with 10 positions matching TRBD1. Germline assignment: CDR1 SGDLS and CDR2 YYNGEE. The CDR3 length is 15 residues. V dropped 5 bases and J dropped 4; count of bases not matched to a gene: 6. The CDR3 DNA reads TGTGCCAGCAGTACCGGGACAGGGGAGTACAATGAGCAGTTCTTC. Its protein is CASSTGTGEYNEQFF.

This clone has only a few counts. The CDR3 sequence is CASKWASNQPQHF. The CDR3 bases are TGTGCCAGCAAGTGGGCAAGCAATCAGCCCCAGCATTTT. The chain couples TRBV2 to TRBJ1-5, with unresolved D. V lost 7 bases and J 1 base, leaving 8 bases between the germline ends. The V gene's germline CDR1 is SNHLY and CDR2 FYNNEI. The CDR3 sequence is 13 residues long.